Listed here are 25 T cell receptor beta chains from one sample, sequenced in a study of T-cell memory formation after mild COVID-19. TCRdb analysed the 5' RACE reads with MiXCR anew, one entry per CDR3 protein. The sample carries some 330,000 distinct CDR3 sequences, roughly 21% recorded once. The sequenced sample consisted of PBMCs or a T cell subset sorted from them (not recorded which). The receptors come from an adult woman who had mild COVID-19 (a few samples of this study predate the infection). Cell type and time point are not known.

This clonotype was seen a few times. This chain joins TRBV27 and TRBJ1-5; D is uncertain. The CDR3 contains 12 residues. In germline, CDR1 is MNHEY, CDR2 SMNVEV (reference sequence). With 3 bases removed from V and 6 bases from J, the gap between germline ends came to 6 bases. CDR3 nucleotides: TGTGCCAGCAGTTTTACGGGTCAGCCCCAGCATTTT. Translation gives CASSFTGQPQHF.

This clonotype was seen only a few times. The chain joins TRBV5-1 to TRBJ1-6; TRBD1 is a possible D gene (6 bases). Germline CDR1 is SGHRS and CDR2 is YFSETQ. CDR3 length: 17 amino acids. The V end lost 5 bases, the J end lost 10 bases, and 25 bases lay between the germline ends. CDR3 sequence (DNA): TGCGCCAGCAGACCTCCGGGCCAAGGGGGGGGCGGATCACCCCTCCACTTT. This gives the protein CASRPPGQGGGGSPLHF.

The gene calls are TRBV7-2 and TRBJ2-5; D may be TRBD2 (5 bases). Germline CDR1 is SGHTA and CDR2 is FQGNSA. The CDR3 is 16 amino acids. Trimming took 5 bases from V and 2 from J, leaving 18 bases between them. CDR3 DNA: TGTGCCAGCAGCCCGGGATTAACGCGCCCACAAGAGACCCAGTACTTC. This translates into CASSPGLTRPQETQYF.

The gene calls are TRBV9 and TRBJ2-3, with D possibly TRBD1 on 5 matching bases. The germline V gene encodes CDR1 SGDLS and CDR2 YYNGEE. The CDR3 has 12 residues. V was trimmed by 4 bases and J by 6 bases, leaving 9 bases between them. For the CDR3, the DNA is TGTGCCAGCAGCCCAGGGTGGGATACGCAGTATTTT. It is translated as CASSPGWDTQYF.

The J gene is TRBJ1-2, the V gene TRBV4-1, with a possible D match to TRBD1 (5 bases). Germline-derived CDR1 and CDR2 are MGHRA and YSYEKL. Deletions cut 1 base from V and 8 bases from J, with 14 bases between. The CDR3 loop spans 14 amino acids. The CDR3 spells CASSQVGGGGGYTF. CDR3 coding DNA: TGCGCCAGCAGCCAAGTTGGTGGGGGGGGAGGCTACACCTTC.

This clonotype occurred a few times. The chain uses TRBV5-6 and TRBJ2-5; D is uncertain. The CDR3 is 16 amino acids. Germline V gene lookup returns CDR1 SGHDT and CDR2 YYEEEE. Trimming took off 0 bases at V and 2 bases at J, with 14 bases between the two ends. The chain's CDR3 is CASSLGSSRRQETQYF. The CDR3 DNA sequence: TGTGCCAGCAGCTTGGGTAGTAGTCGGCGACAAGAGACCCAGTACTTC.

This chain joins TRBV6-5 and TRBJ1-2; possibly TRBD1 for D (6 bases). In germline, CDR1 is MNHEY, CDR2 SVGAGI. There are 13 residues in the CDR3. Trimming shortened V by 0 bases and J by 8 bases, and 10 bases separated the two germline ends. The CDR3 loop is CASSYSGGLGYTF. The CDR3 DNA is TGTGCCAGCAGTTACTCTGGGGGGCTAGGCTACACCTTC.

This rearrangement joins TRBV7-8 to TRBJ2-1; 9 bases line up with TRBD2. V lost 5 bases to trimming and J lost 0 bases; unmatched junction nucleotides: 5. The CDR3 runs to 16 residues. Looked up from germline, CDR1 is SGHVS and CDR2 is FQNEAQ. The CDR3 nucleotides read TGTGCCAGCAGCCGCGAGCGGGGGGACTCCTACAATGAGCAGTTCTTC. Translated: CASSRERGDSYNEQFF.

Ten or more counts support this clonotype. Here the CDR3 reads CASSDSGGPQETQYF. CDR3 DNA sequence: TGTGCCAGCAGTGACTCAGGGGGACCACAAGAGACCCAGTACTTC. The chain employs TRBV6-4 and TRBJ2-5; TRBD1 might be the D (6 bases). Trimming left V 0 bases short and J 2 bases short, with 10 bases between. The germline V gene encodes CDR1 MRHNA and CDR2 SNTAGT. The CDR3 runs to 15 residues.

This clonotype was found many times. This chain connects TRBV10-1 to TRBJ2-7; 8 nucleotides align to TRBD1. This CDR3 is 17 amino acids long. The germline V gene has CDR1 WNHNN and CDR2 SYGVQD (reference sequence). J was trimmed by 2 bases and V by 3 bases; bases with no gene match: 12. The CDR3 sequence is CASSEPGQGEGTYEQYF. The DNA for the CDR3 is TGCGCCAGCAGTGAACCAGGACAGGGCGAGGGGACCTACGAGCAGTACTTC.

CDR3 loop: CSARGQGGQPQHF. The CDR3 DNA follows: TGCAGTGCTAGAGGGCAGGGGGGTCAGCCCCAGCATTTT. The rearrangement uses TRBV20-1 and TRBJ1-5, with 7 bases aligning to TRBD1. Germline CDR1 DFQATT, CDR2 SNEGSKA (reference sequence). CDR3 length: 13 residues. The V gene end was trimmed by 1 base and the J gene end by 6 bases; junction bases not matched to a gene: 3.

In its sample, this clonotype was seen a few times. The chain is built from TRBV29-1 and TRBJ2-1; TRBD2 matches at 12 bases. Per germline, CDR1 SQVTM and CDR2 ANQGSEA. The CDR3 contains 16 residues. With 0 bases clipped from V and 4 bases from J, the junction kept 4 bases outside the gene matches. DNA of the CDR3: TGCAGCGTTGAAGATGCGACTAGCGGGAGTTACAATGAGCAGTTCTTC. It translates to CSVEDATSGSYNEQFF.

The chain has TRBV5-1 and TRBJ2-3; 9 bases are a match to TRBD2. The trim removed 0 bases at V and 2 bases at J, leaving 1 base unmatched. The CDR3 is made up of 15 amino acids. Germline V lookup: CDR1 SGHRS, CDR2 YFSETQ. The CDR3 DNA sequence: TGCGCCAGCAGCTTGGCTAGCGGGGTCACAGATACGCAGTATTTT. This sequence encodes CASSLASGVTDTQYF.

This clonotype was counted ten times or more. The rearrangement uses TRBV18 and TRBJ2-5; D assignment may be TRBD1 or TRBD2 (6 bases each). V was pared by 0 bases and J by 4 bases, with 12 bases between. CDR3 length: 15 amino acids. Germline values: CDR1 KGHSH, CDR2 LQKENI. CDR3 residues: CASSPPRKGGETQYF. CDR3 nucleotides: TGTGCCAGCTCACCACCGCGGAAGGGGGGAGAGACCCAGTACTTC. The full variable domain, with the rest looked up from reference TRBV18 and TRBJ2-5, is NAGVMQNPRHLVRRRGQEARLRCSPMKGHSHVYWYRQLPEEGLKFMVYLQKENIIDESGMPKERFSAEFPKEGPSILRIQQVVRGDSAAYFCASSPPRKGGETQYFGPGTRLLVL.

This clonotype was detected only once. V is TRBV12-3 or TRBV12-4 and J is TRBJ1-1, with TRBD1 matching over 8 bases. V shed 5 bases and J 0 bases; nucleotides not matched to a gene: 11. This CDR3 contains 17 residues. The chain's CDR3 is CASSPVRGLGLNTEAFF. In DNA, the CDR3 is TGTGCCAGCAGTCCCGTCAGGGGGCTCGGGTTGAACACTGAAGCTTTCTTT.

The chain has TRBV5-1 and TRBJ1-4, with 9 bases lining up with TRBD1. Germline V lookup: CDR1 SGHRS, CDR2 YFSETQ. The CDR3 is 17 amino acids. V dropped 5 bases and J dropped 0; count of bases not matched to a gene: 8. The CDR3 DNA reads as TGCGCCAGCAGGCCGGACAGGGGCGCTTCAACTAATGAAAAACTGTTTTTT. Translated, it gives CASRPDRGASTNEKLFF.

The chain carries TRBV4-1 and TRBJ1-4, with 9 bases identical to TRBD1. From germline, CDR1 is MGHRA and CDR2 YSYEKL. The CDR3 totals 16 residues. Trimming at V came to 0 bases and at J to 8 bases, leaving 7 bases not matched to a gene. In DNA form, the CDR3 reads TGCGCCAGCAGCCAAGATCCAGGGACAGGGAACGAAAAACTGTTTTTT. Its protein product is CASSQDPGTGNEKLFF.

The sample holds a few counts of this clonotype. V usage is TRBV2 and J usage is TRBJ2-1; the D gene is possibly TRBD2 (5 bases). The V gene's germline CDR1 is SNHLY and CDR2 FYNNEI. Trimming removed 3 bases at V and 14 bases at J, with 14 bases between. The CDR3 loop spans 12 amino acids. This CDR3 is CASSDEGGLKFF. As DNA, the CDR3 is TGTGCCAGCAGTGACGAGGGTGGATTGAAGTTCTTC.

The chain carries TRBV6-5 and TRBJ2-7; a weak D match, TRBD1 (6 bases). Looked up from germline, CDR1 is MNHEY and CDR2 is SVGAGI. V gave up 4 bases and J gave up 3 bases, with 10 bases separating them. The CDR3 is made up of 13 amino acids. The CDR3 DNA reads as TGTGCCAGCAGTTCGTTACAGGGCTACGAGCAGTACTTC. It is translated as CASSSLQGYEQYF.

This chain's CDR3 is CASSPSVLEGGVDTQYF. CDR3 bases: TGTGCCAGCAGCCCCTCCGTCCTTGAGGGGGGCGTAGATACGCAGTATTTT. The rearrangement links TRBV9 to TRBJ2-3; the D gene could be TRBD1 or TRBD2 (6 bases each). Germline-derived CDR1 and CDR2 are SGDLS and YYNGEE. Deletions cut 4 bases from V and 5 bases from J, with 23 bases between. The CDR3 covers 17 residues.

The rearrangement joins TRBV4-1 to TRBJ2-3; 12 nucleotides agree with TRBD2. This CDR3 is 16 amino acids long. Germline V gives CDR1 MGHRA, CDR2 YSYEKL. V lost 4 bases, J lost 6 bases, and 8 bases stayed unmatched. Written as DNA, the CDR3 is TGCGCCAGCAGCCCCCTCACTAGCGGGGGGCGGGATACGCAGTATTTT. Amino acids: CASSPLTSGGRDTQYF.

This chain uses TRBV5-1 with TRBJ1-5; 8 nucleotides align to TRBD1. The germline gives CDR1 SGHRS, CDR2 YFSETQ. With V trimmed by 0 bases and J by 11 bases, 10 bases remained unmatched. The CDR3 sequence is 15 residues long. The CDR3 spells CASSLEGTGVESQHF. As DNA, the CDR3 is TGCGCCAGCAGCTTGGAAGGGACAGGCGTCGAATCCCAGCATTTT.

This clonotype was recorded only once. The chain combines TRBV10-3 with TRBJ2-2, with a weak D call TRBD1 (6 bases). Germline V CDR1 and CDR2: ENHRY, SYGVKD. Trimming cost V 3 bases and J 0 bases, with 20 bases left between them. CDR3 length: 19 amino acids. This CDR3 reads CAISERRLGAGPNTGELFF. The CDR3 coding sequence is TGTGCCATCAGTGAACGCCGCTTGGGGGCTGGCCCGAACACCGGGGAGCTGTTTTTT.

The J gene is TRBJ2-1, the V gene TRBV20-1; weak D call: TRBD2 (5 bases). The CDR3 sequence is 13 residues long. V gave up 2 bases and J gave up 4 bases, with 9 bases separating them. Germline V gene lookup returns CDR1 DFQATT and CDR2 SNEGSKA (reference sequence). The DNA of the CDR3 is TGCAGTGCTAGAAAGGACTTGTACAATGAGCAGTTCTTC. Translated: CSARKDLYNEQFF.

The sample holds many counts of this clonotype. V gene TRBV20-1 combines with J gene TRBJ2-7; D uncertain. Per germline, CDR1 DFQATT and CDR2 SNEGSKA (reference sequence). The CDR3 spans 11 residues. V lost 1 base, J lost 5 bases, and 6 bases lay in between. This CDR3 reads CSARVHHEQYF. CDR3 nucleotide sequence: TGCAGTGCTAGAGTCCACCACGAGCAGTACTTC.